This T cell receptor beta chain was documented in a study of blood T cell repertoires in COVID-19. Across the whole study: The origin of the acute and convalescent COVID-19 samples was the United States, Italy and Spain. T cells, B-cell-depleted T cells, or PBMCs supplied cDNA or gDNA.

Clones were sequenced by immunoSEQ multiplex PCR, and TCRdb holds only the in-frame ones, with some missing. The sample shows 140,000 or so clones, approximately 80% of them seen only once. The germline V gene has CDR1 SGHAT and CDR2 FQNNGV. Trimming pared 0 bases from V and 3 bases from J, leaving 12 bases between. This CDR3 spans 16 amino acids. Allocation to cohorts depended on clinical history reported by the participants. The rearrangement joins TRBV11-2 to TRBJ2-1; D possibly corresponds to TRBD1 (5 bases). This sequence originates from a woman younger than 30 who had been exposed to COVID-19. The material sequenced was PBMCs or T cells enriched from blood (not recorded which). CDR3 nucleotide sequence: TGTGCCAGCAGCTTAGATATTGGGGCGATCTACAATGAGCAGTTCTTC. Protein product: CASSLDIGAIYNEQFF.